This TCR beta chain was profiled in a study of T cell responses to AZD1222 COVID-19 vaccine. Sequencing used immunoSEQ multiplex PCR; TCRdb keeps in-frame clones, though not all of them. The sample has roughly 130,000 clones; roughly 88% are singletons. To note about this clone: Its matching antigen is unknown.

Broader study findings: The CD4 TCRs associated with vaccination extended across spike and predominated at 160-218 and 743-854.

The CDR3 loop spans 15 amino acids. The V and J ends lost 4 bases and 1 base, in that order; junction bases with no gene match: 5. CDR1 MNHEY and CDR2 SMNVEV come from the germline V gene (reference sequence). V gene TRBV27 combines with J gene TRBJ1-1; 8 nucleotides align to TRBD1. This sequence originates from an adult in good health. The source material was peripheral blood, sampled on day 0 of AZD1222 vaccination. The CDR3 DNA follows: TGTGCCAGCAGTTCCCAGGGGGCGGCGAACACTGAAGCTTTCTTT. This encodes CASSSQGAANTEAFF.